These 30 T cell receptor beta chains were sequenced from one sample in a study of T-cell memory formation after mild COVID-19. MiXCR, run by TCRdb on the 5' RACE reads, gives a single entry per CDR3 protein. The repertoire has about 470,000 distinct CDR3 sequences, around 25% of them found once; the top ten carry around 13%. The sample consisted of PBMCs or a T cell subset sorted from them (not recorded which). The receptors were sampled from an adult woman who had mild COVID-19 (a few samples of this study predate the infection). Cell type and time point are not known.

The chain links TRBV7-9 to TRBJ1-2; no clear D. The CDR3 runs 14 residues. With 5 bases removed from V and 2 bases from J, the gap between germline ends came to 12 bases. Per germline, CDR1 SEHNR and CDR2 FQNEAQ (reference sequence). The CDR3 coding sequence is TGTGCCAGCAGCCTGAACCAGAAGAACTATGGCTACACCTTC. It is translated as CASSLNQKNYGYTF.

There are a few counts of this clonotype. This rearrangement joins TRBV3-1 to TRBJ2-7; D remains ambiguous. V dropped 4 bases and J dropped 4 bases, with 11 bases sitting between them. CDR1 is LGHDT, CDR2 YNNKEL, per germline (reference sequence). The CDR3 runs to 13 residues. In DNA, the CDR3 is TGTGCCAGCAGCCGCTTAGACGGATACGAGCAGTACTTC. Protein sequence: CASSRLDGYEQYF.

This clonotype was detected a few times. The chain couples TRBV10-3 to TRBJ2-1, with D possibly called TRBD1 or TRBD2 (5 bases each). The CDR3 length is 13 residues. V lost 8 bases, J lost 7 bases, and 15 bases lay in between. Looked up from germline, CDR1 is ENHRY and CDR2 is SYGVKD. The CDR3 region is CAISRGEGNEQFF. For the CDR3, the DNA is TGTGCCATCTCTAGAGGGGAAGGGAATGAGCAGTTCTTC.

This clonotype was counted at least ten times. The CDR3: CASSTQVPPRDTEAFF. The CDR3 DNA reads TGTGCCAGCAGCACTCAGGTCCCACCCCGGGACACTGAAGCTTTCTTT. The chain is built from TRBV13 and TRBJ1-1; no clear D gene. The germline V and J ends were trimmed by 5 bases and 3 bases, with 19 bases remaining between them. CDR3 length: 16 amino acids. The germline CDR1 and CDR2 sequences are PRHDT and FYEKMQ (reference sequence).

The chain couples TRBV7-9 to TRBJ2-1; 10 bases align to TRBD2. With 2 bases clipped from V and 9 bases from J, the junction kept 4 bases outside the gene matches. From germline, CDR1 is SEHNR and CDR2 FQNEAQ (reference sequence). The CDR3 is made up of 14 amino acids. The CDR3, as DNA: TGTGCCAGCAGCTTATCCCTAGCGGGAGCTGAGCAGTTCTTC. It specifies CASSLSLAGAEQFF.

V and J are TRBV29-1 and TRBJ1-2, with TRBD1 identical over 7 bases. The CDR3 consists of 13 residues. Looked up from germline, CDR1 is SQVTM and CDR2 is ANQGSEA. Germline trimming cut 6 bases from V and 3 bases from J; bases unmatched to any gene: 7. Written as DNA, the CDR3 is TGCAGCGTCGCGGACAGGCTGCACTATGGCTACACCTTC. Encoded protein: CSVADRLHYGYTF.

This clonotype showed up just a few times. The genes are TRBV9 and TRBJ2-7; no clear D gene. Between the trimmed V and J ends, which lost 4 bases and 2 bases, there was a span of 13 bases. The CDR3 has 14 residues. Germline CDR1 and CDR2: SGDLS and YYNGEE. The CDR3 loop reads CASSPNWATYEQYF. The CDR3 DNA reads TGTGCCAGCAGCCCAAACTGGGCCACCTACGAGCAGTACTTC.

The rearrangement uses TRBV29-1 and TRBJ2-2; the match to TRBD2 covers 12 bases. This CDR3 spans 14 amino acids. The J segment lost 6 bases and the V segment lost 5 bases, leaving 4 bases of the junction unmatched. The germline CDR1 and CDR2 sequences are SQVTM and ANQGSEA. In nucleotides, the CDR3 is TGCAGCGTTCAGACTAGCGGGAGCCCCGGGGAGCTGTTTTTT. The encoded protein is CSVQTSGSPGELFF.

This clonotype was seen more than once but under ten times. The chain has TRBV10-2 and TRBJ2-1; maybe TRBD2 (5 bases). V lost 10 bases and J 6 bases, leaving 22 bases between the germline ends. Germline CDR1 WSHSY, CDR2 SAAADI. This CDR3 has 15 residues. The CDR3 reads CATAALSRGGNEQFF. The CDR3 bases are TGCGCCACCGCCGCACTTTCGCGAGGAGGCAATGAGCAGTTCTTC.

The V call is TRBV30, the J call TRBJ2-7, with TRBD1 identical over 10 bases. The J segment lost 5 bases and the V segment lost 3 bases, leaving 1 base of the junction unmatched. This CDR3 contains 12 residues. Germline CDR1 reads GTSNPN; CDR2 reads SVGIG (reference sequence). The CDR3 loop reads CAWRTGGHEQYF. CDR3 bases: TGTGCCTGGAGGACAGGGGGCCACGAGCAGTACTTC. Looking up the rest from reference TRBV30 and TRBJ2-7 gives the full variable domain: SQTIHQWPATLVQPVGSPLSLECTVEGTSNPNLYWYRQAAGRGLQLLFYSVGIGQISSEVPQNLSASRPQDRQFILSSKKLLLSDSGFYLCAWRTGGHEQYFGPGTRLTVT.

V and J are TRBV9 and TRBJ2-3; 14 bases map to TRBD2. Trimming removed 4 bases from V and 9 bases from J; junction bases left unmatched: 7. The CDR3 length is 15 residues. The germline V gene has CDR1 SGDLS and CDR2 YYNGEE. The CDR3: CASSTSGLAGVTQYF. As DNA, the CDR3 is TGTGCCAGCAGCACCTCGGGACTAGCGGGGGTGACGCAGTATTTT.

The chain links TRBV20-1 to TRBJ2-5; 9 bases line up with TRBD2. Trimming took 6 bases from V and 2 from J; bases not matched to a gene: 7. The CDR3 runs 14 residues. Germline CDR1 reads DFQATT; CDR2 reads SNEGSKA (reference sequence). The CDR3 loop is CSARLADIQETQYF. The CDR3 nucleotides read TGCAGTGCCCGACTAGCGGATATACAAGAGACCCAGTACTTC.

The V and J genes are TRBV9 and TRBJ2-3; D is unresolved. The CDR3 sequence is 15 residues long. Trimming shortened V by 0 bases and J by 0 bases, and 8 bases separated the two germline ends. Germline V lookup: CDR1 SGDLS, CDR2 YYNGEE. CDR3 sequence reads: CASSVAPTSTDTQYF. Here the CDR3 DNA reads TGTGCCAGCAGCGTAGCCCCCACGAGCACAGATACGCAGTATTTT.

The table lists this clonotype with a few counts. The CDR3 nucleotides are TGTGCCAGCAGCTTAACAGGCGTCTACGAGCAGTACTTC. It encodes CASSLTGVYEQYF. This chain links TRBV7-9 with TRBJ2-7; tentative D call: TRBD1 (5 bases). This CDR3 contains 13 residues. Germline-derived CDR1 and CDR2 are SEHNR and FQNEAQ (reference sequence). Trimming shortened V by 2 bases and J by 3 bases, and 8 bases separated the two germline ends.

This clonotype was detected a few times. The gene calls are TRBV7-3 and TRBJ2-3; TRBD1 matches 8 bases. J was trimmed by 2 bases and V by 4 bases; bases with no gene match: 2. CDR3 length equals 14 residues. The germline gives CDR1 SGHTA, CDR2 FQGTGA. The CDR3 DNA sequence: TGTGCCAGCAGCTCGGGACAGGCCACAGATACGCAGTATTTT. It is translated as CASSSGQATDTQYF.

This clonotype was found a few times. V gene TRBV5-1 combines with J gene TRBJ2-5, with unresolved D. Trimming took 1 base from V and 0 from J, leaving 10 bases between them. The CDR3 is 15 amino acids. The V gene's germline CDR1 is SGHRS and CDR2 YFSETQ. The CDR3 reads CASSLTWGYQETQYF. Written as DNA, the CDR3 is TGCGCCAGCAGCTTGACCTGGGGTTACCAAGAGACCCAGTACTTC.

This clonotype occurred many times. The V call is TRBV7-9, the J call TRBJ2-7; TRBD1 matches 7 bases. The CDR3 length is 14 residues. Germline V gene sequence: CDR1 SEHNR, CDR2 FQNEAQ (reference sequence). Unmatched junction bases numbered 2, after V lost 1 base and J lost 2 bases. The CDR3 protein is CASSLDGTAYEQYF. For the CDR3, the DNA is TGTGCCAGCAGCTTAGATGGGACAGCCTACGAGCAGTACTTC.

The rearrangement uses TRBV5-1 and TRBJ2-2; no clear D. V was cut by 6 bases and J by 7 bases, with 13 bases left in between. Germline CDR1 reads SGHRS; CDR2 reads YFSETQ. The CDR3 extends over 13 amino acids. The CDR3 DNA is TGCGCCAGCATATCCGGGCCCGGCGGGGAGCTGTTTTTT. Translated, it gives CASISGPGGELFF.

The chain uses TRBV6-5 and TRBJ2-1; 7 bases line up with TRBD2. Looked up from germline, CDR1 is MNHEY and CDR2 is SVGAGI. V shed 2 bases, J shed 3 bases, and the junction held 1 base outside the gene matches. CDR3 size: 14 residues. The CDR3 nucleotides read TGTGCCAGCAGTTACGGCGGGGGCTACAATGAGCAGTTCTTC. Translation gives CASSYGGGYNEQFF.

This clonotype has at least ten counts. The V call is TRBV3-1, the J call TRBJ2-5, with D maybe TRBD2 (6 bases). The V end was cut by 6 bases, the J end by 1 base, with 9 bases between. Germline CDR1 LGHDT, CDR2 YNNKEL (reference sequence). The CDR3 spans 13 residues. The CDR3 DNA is TGTGCCAGCAGGGGGGACTTCCAAGAGACCCAGTACTTC. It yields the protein CASRGDFQETQYF.

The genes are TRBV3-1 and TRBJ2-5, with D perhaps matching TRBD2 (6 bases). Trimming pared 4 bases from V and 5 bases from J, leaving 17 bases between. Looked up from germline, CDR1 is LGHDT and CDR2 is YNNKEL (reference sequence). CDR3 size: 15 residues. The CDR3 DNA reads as TGTGCCAGCAGCCCTATTGGGGGGTTTGGTGAGACCCAGTACTTC. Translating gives CASSPIGGFGETQYF.

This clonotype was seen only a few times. The CDR3 sequence: CASSIQGGKNQPQHF. The CDR3, as DNA: TGTGCCAGTAGTATACAGGGAGGAAAAAATCAGCCCCAGCATTTT. This chain uses TRBV19 with TRBJ1-5, with a tentative D call TRBD1 (5 bases). Germline assignment: CDR1 LNHDA and CDR2 SQIVND (reference sequence). The length of the CDR3 is 15 residues. Trimming removed 2 bases at V and 4 bases at J, with 12 bases between.

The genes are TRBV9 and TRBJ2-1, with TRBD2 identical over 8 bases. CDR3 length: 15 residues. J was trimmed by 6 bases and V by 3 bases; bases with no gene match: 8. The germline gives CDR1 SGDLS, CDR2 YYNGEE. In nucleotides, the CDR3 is TGTGCCAGCAGCGCGACCGGGACTAGAGCCAATGAGCAGTTCTTC. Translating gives CASSATGTRANEQFF.

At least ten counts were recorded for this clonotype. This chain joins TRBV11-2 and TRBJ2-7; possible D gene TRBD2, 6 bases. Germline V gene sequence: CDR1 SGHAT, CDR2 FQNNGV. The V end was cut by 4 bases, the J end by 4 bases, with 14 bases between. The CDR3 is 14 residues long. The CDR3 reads CASSSDYGGYEQYF. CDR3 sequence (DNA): TGTGCCAGCAGCTCGGACTATGGGGGTTACGAGCAGTACTTC.

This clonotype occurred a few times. CDR3 in amino acids: CSSGDRGPYGYTF. The CDR3 DNA reads as TGCAGCTCGGGAGACAGGGGGCCTTATGGCTACACCTTC. The chain recombines TRBV29-1 with TRBJ1-2, with 10 bases that match TRBD1. The CDR3 spans 13 residues. Trimming at V came to 8 bases and at J to 5 bases, leaving 8 bases not matched to a gene. Per the germline V gene, CDR1 is SQVTM and CDR2 is ANQGSEA. The full variable domain, rest sourced from reference TRBV29-1 and TRBJ1-2, is SAVISQKPSRDICQRGTSLTIQCQVDSQVTMMFWYRQQPGQSLTLIATANQGSEATYESGFVIDKFPISRPNLTFSTLTVSNMSPEDSSIYLCSSGDRGPYGYTFGSGTRLTVV.

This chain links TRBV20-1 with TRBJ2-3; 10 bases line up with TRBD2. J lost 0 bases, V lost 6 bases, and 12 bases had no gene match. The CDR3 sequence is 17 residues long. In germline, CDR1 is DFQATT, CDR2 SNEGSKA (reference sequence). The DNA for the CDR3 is TGCAGTGCATCTCCTAGCGGGAGTGGTCTTAGCACAGATACGCAGTATTTT. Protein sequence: CSASPSGSGLSTDTQYF.

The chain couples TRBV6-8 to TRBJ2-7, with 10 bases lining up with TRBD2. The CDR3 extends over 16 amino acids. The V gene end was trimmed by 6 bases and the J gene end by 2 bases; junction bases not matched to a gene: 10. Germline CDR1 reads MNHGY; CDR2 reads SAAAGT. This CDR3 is CASSSPWLAGAYEQYF. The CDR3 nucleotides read TGTGCCAGCAGCTCCCCGTGGCTAGCGGGGGCCTACGAGCAGTACTTC.

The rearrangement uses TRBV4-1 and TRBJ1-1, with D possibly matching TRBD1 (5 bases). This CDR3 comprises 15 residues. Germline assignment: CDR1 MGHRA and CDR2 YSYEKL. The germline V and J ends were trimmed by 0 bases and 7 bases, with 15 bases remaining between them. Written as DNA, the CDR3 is TGCGCCAGCAGCCAAGATAGCGGACAAGCGTATGAAGCTTTCTTT. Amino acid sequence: CASSQDSGQAYEAFF.

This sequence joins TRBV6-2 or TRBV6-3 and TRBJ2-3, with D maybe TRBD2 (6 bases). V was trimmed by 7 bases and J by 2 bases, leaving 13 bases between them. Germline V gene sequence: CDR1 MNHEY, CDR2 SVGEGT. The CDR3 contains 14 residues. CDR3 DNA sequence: TGTGCCAGCACCAACGGGGGTTACACAGATACGCAGTATTTT. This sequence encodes CASTNGGYTDTQYF.

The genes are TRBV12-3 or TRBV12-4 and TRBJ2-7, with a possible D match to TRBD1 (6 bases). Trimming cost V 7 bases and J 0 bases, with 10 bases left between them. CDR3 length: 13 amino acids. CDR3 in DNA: TGTGCCAGCACTCTGGGGGCCTCCTACGAGCAGTACTTC. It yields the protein CASTLGASYEQYF.